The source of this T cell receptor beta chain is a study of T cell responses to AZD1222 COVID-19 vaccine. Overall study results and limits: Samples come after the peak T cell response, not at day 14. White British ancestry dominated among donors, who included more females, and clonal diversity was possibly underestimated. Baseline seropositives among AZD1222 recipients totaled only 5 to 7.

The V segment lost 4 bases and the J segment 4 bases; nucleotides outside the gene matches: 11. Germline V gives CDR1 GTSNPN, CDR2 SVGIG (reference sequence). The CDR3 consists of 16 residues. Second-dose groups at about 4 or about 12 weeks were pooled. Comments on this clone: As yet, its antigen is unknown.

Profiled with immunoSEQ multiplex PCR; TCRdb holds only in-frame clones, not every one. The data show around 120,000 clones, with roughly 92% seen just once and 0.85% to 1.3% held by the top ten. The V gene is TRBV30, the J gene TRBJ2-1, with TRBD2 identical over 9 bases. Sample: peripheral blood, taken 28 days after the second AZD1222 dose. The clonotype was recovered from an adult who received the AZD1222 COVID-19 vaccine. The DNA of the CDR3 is TGTGCCTGGACCTCTTCGACTAGCGGTTTATACAATGAGCAGTTCTTC. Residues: CAWTSSTSGLYNEQFF.